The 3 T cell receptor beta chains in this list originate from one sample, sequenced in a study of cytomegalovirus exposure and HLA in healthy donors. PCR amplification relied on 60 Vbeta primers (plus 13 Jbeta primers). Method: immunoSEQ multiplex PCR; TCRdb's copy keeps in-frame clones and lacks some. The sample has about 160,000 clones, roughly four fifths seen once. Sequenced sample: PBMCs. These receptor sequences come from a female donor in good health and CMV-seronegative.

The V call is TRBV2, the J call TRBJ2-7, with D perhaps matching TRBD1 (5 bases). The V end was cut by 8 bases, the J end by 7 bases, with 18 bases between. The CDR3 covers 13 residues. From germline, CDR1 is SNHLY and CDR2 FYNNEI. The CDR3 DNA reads TGTGCCAGCTCGAGAGACTCAGGGCGTGAGCAGTACTTC. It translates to CASSRDSGREQYF.

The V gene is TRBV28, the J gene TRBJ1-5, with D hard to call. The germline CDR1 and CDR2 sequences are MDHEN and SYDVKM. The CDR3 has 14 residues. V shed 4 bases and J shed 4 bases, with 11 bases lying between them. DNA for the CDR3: TGTGCCAGCAGTTCGGGTCAGTATAATCAGCCCCAGCATTTT. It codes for CASSSGQYNQPQHF.

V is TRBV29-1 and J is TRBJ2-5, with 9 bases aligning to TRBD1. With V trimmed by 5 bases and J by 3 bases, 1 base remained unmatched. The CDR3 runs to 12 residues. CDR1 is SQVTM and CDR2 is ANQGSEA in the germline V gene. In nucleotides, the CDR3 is TGCAGCGTTCGACAGGGGGAAGAGACCCAGTACTTC. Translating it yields CSVRQGEETQYF.